The 17 T cell receptor beta chains below were found in one sample sequenced in a study of blood T cells in healthy people across ages. Together with a sample-barcoded 5' primer, a J-beta primer mix was included in a second PCR lasting roughly 6 to 12 cycles. TCRdb reanalysed the 5' RACE reads using MiXCR and keeps one entry per CDR3 protein. The sample has 600,000 or so distinct CDR3 sequences, roughly 30% seen once; the top ten hold 15% to 18%. The source material was blood. The receptor set was obtained from a woman older than 75 in good health.

The CDR3 nucleotides are TGTGCCAGCAGACAGGGGGCTGTAGGAAACACCATATATTTT. This translates into CASRQGAVGNTIYF. The chain couples TRBV6-6 to TRBJ1-3; 9 bases agree with TRBD1. This CDR3 contains 14 residues. The trim removed 6 bases at V and 4 bases at J, leaving 4 bases unmatched. Germline assignment: CDR1 MNHNY and CDR2 SVGAGI (reference sequence).

This clonotype was seen a handful of times. One base away lies a much larger clone, so this may be a sequencing read error. CDR3 residues: CASSLSRNTFSRETQYF. In DNA form, the CDR3 reads TGTGCCAGCAGTTTATCGAGGAACACCTTTTCCCGAGAGACCCAGTACTTC. V is TRBV27 and J is TRBJ2-5, with unresolved D. Germline V gene lookup returns CDR1 MNHEY and CDR2 SMNVEV (reference sequence). The V end was cut by 0 bases, the J end by 4 bases, with 18 bases between. The CDR3 extends over 17 amino acids.

This clonotype was seen repeatedly, ten times or more. The chain joins TRBV30 to TRBJ2-3; D is undetermined. V was cut by 2 bases and J by 5 bases, with 8 bases left in between. The germline gives CDR1 GTSNPN, CDR2 SVGIG (reference sequence). CDR3 size: 12 residues. The CDR3 bases are TGTGCCTGGAGTCCACAGAGAGATACGCAGTATTTT. Amino acids: CAWSPQRDTQYF.

The sample holds many counts of this clonotype. The chain has TRBV20-1 and TRBJ2-3; D not resolved. The CDR3 spans 13 residues. V dropped 3 bases and J dropped 1 base, with 8 bases sitting between them. Germline-derived CDR1 and CDR2 are DFQATT and SNEGSKA (reference sequence). The CDR3 here is CSAREWGTDTQYF. In nucleotides, the CDR3 is TGCAGTGCTAGGGAGTGGGGCACAGATACGCAGTATTTT.

Remarks on this clonotype: One end of the junction varies from germline; a read error may be responsible. CDR3 bases: TGCGCCAACAGCCCTGATGCGGGACTAGCGGGCCGGGTAGATACGCAGTATTTT. Protein: CANSPDAGLAGRVDTQYF. The V gene is TRBV5-1, the J gene TRBJ2-3, with TRBD2 matching over 12 bases. CDR1 and CDR2 (germline): SGHRS, YFSETQ. The length of the CDR3 is 18 residues.

This chain links TRBV9 with TRBJ1-2; no clear D. V lost 0 bases to trimming and J lost 5 bases, with 11 bases between them. CDR3 length: 14 amino acids. CDR1 and CDR2 (germline): SGDLS, YYNGEE. The CDR3 protein is CASSVEADLYGYTF. In DNA form, the CDR3 reads TGTGCCAGCAGCGTAGAGGCAGACCTTTATGGCTACACCTTC.

The chain combines TRBV5-1 with TRBJ2-5; the D gene is possibly TRBD1 (5 bases). Germline-derived CDR1 and CDR2 are SGHRS and YFSETQ. V was pared by 4 bases and J by 4 bases, with 17 bases between. This CDR3 is built from 15 residues. The CDR3 is CASSIRVNLGETQYF. CDR3 DNA: TGCGCCAGCAGCATCAGGGTCAACCTGGGAGAGACCCAGTACTTC. Using reference TRBV5-1 and TRBJ2-5 for the parts outside the CDR3, the full variable domain is KAGVTQTPRYLIKTRGQQVTLSCSPISGHRSVSWYQQTPGQGLQFLFEYFSETQRNKGNFPGRFSGRQFSNSRSEMNVSTLELGDSALYLCASSIRVNLGETQYFGPGTRLLVL.

Ten or more counts support this clonotype. V and J are TRBV28 and TRBJ2-5; no clear D gene. CDR1 MDHEN and CDR2 SYDVKM come from the germline V gene. This CDR3 comprises 11 residues. The germline V and J ends were trimmed by 4 bases and 7 bases, with 7 bases remaining between them. The chain's CDR3 is CASSSPGTQYF. CDR3 DNA: TGTGCCAGCAGTTCCCCGGGGACCCAGTACTTC.

Of note for this clonotype: The germline gene is not matched at one end of the junction; a read error may be the cause. The rearrangement joins TRBV3-1 to TRBJ2-4; D remains unclear. Germline V gene sequence: CDR1 LGHDT, CDR2 YNNKEL (reference sequence). The CDR3 is made up of 12 amino acids. The CDR3, as DNA: TGTGCCGGCAGCCGAGTCGCGAACATTCAGTACTTC. This sequence encodes CAGSRVANIQYF.

This clonotype was picked up a small number of times. A much larger clone lies a single base off, so this may be a read error. This chain joins TRBV7-2 and TRBJ2-7; no reliable D call. CDR3 length: 13 residues. Germline lookup yields CDR1 SGHTA and CDR2 FQGNSA. V was shortened by 4 bases and J by 7 bases, with 14 bases between the two germline ends. This CDR3 reads CASSSQTSAEQYF. CDR3 sequence (DNA): TGTGCCAGCAGCTCCCAGACTTCCGCTGAGCAGTACTTC.

This clonotype was picked up a small number of times. The genes are TRBV7-9 and TRBJ1-4; no firm D call. The CDR3 contains 13 residues. Trimming took off 1 base at V and 10 bases at J, with 10 bases between the two ends. CDR1 and CDR2 from the germline V gene are SEHNR and FQNEAQ (reference sequence). CDR3 sequence reads: CASSLVSHGKLFF. Written as DNA, the CDR3 is TGTGCCAGCAGCTTAGTGTCTCATGGAAAACTGTTTTTT.

The chain recombines TRBV6-1 with TRBJ2-1, with D possibly being TRBD1 (6 bases). The tail of the sequence fits TRBJ2-7 better, so the J call may be wrong. The CDR3 has 14 amino acids. Germline V gene sequence: CDR1 MNHNS, CDR2 SASEGT. The CDR3 coding sequence is TGTGCCAGCAGTGAAAACAGGGTCTACAATGAGCAGTACTTC. Amino acid sequence: CASSENRVYNEQYF.

The chain has TRBV7-9 and TRBJ2-1; 8 positions agree with TRBD1. The trim removed 7 bases at V and 2 bases at J, leaving 16 bases unmatched. The CDR3 length is 18 residues. Germline V gene data show CDR1 as SEHNR and CDR2 as FQNEAQ (reference sequence). This chain's CDR3 is CASKGQGMAGSAYNEQFF. CDR3 nucleotides: TGTGCCAGCAAAGGACAGGGCATGGCGGGGTCAGCCTACAATGAGCAGTTCTTC.

This clonotype occurred many times. V and J are TRBV20-1 and TRBJ2-1; TRBD1 matches at 8 bases. Germline V gives CDR1 DFQATT, CDR2 SNEGSKA (reference sequence). The trim removed 7 bases at V and 4 bases at J, leaving 9 bases unmatched. This CDR3 contains 14 residues. The CDR3, as DNA: TGCAGTGGGACAGGGTCCGACACGTACAATGAGCAGTTCTTC. Encoded protein: CSGTGSDTYNEQFF.

The chain couples TRBV20-1 to TRBJ2-7, with a weak D call TRBD1 (7 bases). The assigned J gene may be wrong: the sequence end matches TRBJ2-5 better. CDR1 DFQATT and CDR2 SNEGSKA come from the germline V gene (reference sequence). CDR3 length: 14 amino acids. For the CDR3, the DNA is TGCAGTGCTAGATTCGGAGGGGGCAGGGAGACCCAGTACTTC. It yields the protein CSARFGGGRETQYF.

The rearrangement links TRBV5-1 to TRBJ2-5; D gene uncertain. The CDR3 extends over 14 amino acids. The V gene lost 2 bases and the J gene lost 0 bases, with 8 bases spanning the gap. Germline V gene lookup returns CDR1 SGHRS and CDR2 YFSETQ. CDR3 loop: CASSFARNQETQYF. CDR3 nucleotides: TGCGCCAGCAGCTTCGCCAGGAACCAAGAGACCCAGTACTTC.

As to this clonotype: The junction does not match germline at one end; this may be a read error. This sequence joins TRBV12-3 or TRBV12-4 and TRBJ2-3; D unresolved. There are 12 residues in the CDR3. The CDR3 DNA reads as TGTGCCAGCAGAGTGATGGCAGATACGCAATATTTT. It yields the protein CASRVMADTQYF.